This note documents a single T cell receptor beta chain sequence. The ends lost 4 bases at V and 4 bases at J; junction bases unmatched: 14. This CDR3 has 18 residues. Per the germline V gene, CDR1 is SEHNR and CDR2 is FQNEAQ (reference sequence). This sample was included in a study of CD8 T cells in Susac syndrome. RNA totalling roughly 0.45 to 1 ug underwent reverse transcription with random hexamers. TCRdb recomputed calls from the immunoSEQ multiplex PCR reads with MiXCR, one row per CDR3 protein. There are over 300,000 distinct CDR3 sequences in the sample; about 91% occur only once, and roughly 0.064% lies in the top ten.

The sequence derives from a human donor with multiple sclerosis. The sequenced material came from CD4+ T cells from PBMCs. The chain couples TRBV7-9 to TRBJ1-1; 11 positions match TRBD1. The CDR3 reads CASSSLPGQGESGTEAFF. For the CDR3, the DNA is TGTGCCAGCAGCTCTCTCCCGGGACAGGGGGAGTCGGGCACTGAAGCTTTCTTT.